The next 20 T cell receptor beta chains were all read from a single sample in a study of T cells in localized non-small cell lung cancer. Data came from immunoSEQ multiplex PCR; TCRdb stores just in-frame clones and leaves some out. The table lists 15,000 to 20,000 clones, 90% of them singletons, with 0.9% to 1.5% in the top ten. This sample comprised peripheral blood mononuclear cells, obtained before any cancer treatment. These receptors all come from a woman aged 35 to 69 with stage III lung adenocarcinoma.

The chain joins TRBV5-8 to TRBJ2-1; D possibly corresponds to TRBD1 (7 bases). V lost 4 bases and J 10 bases, leaving 21 bases between the germline ends. Per the germline V gene, CDR1 is SGHTS and CDR2 is YDEGEE. The CDR3 has 15 amino acids. The CDR3 reads CASSPRQGLGREQFF. CDR3 nucleotide sequence: TGTGCCAGCAGCCCGAGACAGGGCCTAGGGAGGGAGCAGTTCTTC.

The genes are TRBV27 and TRBJ2-7; 7 bases are shared with TRBD1. Germline CDR1 MNHEY, CDR2 SMNVEV (reference sequence). The CDR3 is 15 residues long. V lost 5 bases to trimming and J lost 0 bases; unmatched junction nucleotides: 7. CDR3 DNA sequence: TGTGCCAGCAGTGTCCAGGGACAGAGCTCCTACGAGCAGTACTTC. As protein: CASSVQGQSSYEQYF.

The chain recombines TRBV28 with TRBJ1-4, with D uncertain. The germline gives CDR1 MDHEN, CDR2 SYDVKM. The CDR3 length is 11 residues. Deletions cut 6 bases from V and 13 bases from J, with 12 bases between. DNA of the CDR3: TGTGCCAGCAGCTCCCTGCGGGGACTGTTTTTT. This sequence encodes CASSSLRGLFF.

The chain is built from TRBV7-2 and TRBJ1-1; D gene unclear. V lost 2 bases to trimming and J lost 3 bases, with 7 bases between them. This CDR3 comprises 13 residues. Germline CDR1 SGHTA, CDR2 FQGNSA. In DNA form, the CDR3 reads TGTGCCAGCAGCTTATCGGAGGACACTGAAGCTTTCTTT. As protein: CASSLSEDTEAFF.

V is TRBV18 and J is TRBJ1-2, with 9 bases lining up with TRBD1. Germline trimming cut 3 bases from V and 8 bases from J; bases unmatched to any gene: 4. The germline V gene has CDR1 KGHSH and CDR2 LQKENI. This CDR3 has 13 amino acids. The CDR3 is CASSPGQGRGYTF. DNA of the CDR3: TGTGCCAGCTCACCGGGACAGGGCCGGGGCTACACCTTC. The full variable domain, its missing parts supplied by reference TRBV18 and TRBJ1-2, is NAGVMQNPRHLVRRRGQEARLRCSPMKGHSHVYWYRQLPEEGLKFMVYLQKENIIDESGMPKERFSAEFPKEGPSILRIQQVVRGDSAAYFCASSPGQGRGYTFGSGTRLTVV.

The chain recombines TRBV7-2 with TRBJ2-1; D is undetermined. V dropped 3 bases and J dropped 10 bases, with 7 bases sitting between them. CDR1 is SGHTA and CDR2 is FQGNSA in the germline V gene. The CDR3 runs to 11 residues. The CDR3 loop reads CASSFRREQFF. As DNA, the CDR3 is TGTGCCAGCAGCTTCAGAAGGGAGCAGTTCTTC. Filled out from reference TRBV7-2 and TRBJ2-1, the complete variable domain reads GAGVSQSPSNKVTEKGKDVELRCDPISGHTALYWYRQSLGQGLEFLIYFQGNSAPDKSGLPSDRFSAERTGGSVSTLTIQRTQQEDSAVYLCASSFRREQFFGPGTRLTVL.

The J gene is TRBJ1-1, the V gene TRBV5-1; D is unclear. Trimming shortened V by 3 bases and J by 5 bases, and 14 bases separated the two germline ends. Germline V lookup: CDR1 SGHRS, CDR2 YFSETQ. The CDR3 runs to 14 residues. The CDR3 region has the DNA TGCGCCAGCAGCTCCGCGCATCTAGGGACTGAAGCTTTCTTT. This gives the protein CASSSAHLGTEAFF.

The chain is built from TRBV6-1 and TRBJ2-1, with D perhaps TRBD1 (6 bases). V was trimmed by 3 bases and J by 6 bases, leaving 15 bases between them. Germline assignment: CDR1 MNHNS and CDR2 SASEGT. The CDR3 spans 15 residues. As DNA, the CDR3 is TGTGCCAGCAGTGATCTCGCCAGGGGTTTCAATGAGCAGTTCTTC. As protein: CASSDLARGFNEQFF.

The genes are TRBV6-1 and TRBJ1-6, with TRBD1 identical over 7 bases. CDR1 is MNHNS, CDR2 SASEGT, per germline. The ends lost 5 bases at V and 9 bases at J; junction bases unmatched: 10. The CDR3 contains 15 residues. The CDR3, as DNA: TGTGCCAGCAGTCCCGGACAGGTTCGAGGTTCACCCCTCCACTTT. Protein product: CASSPGQVRGSPLHF.

The CDR3 DNA follows: TGTGCCAGCAGCGTAGAGACCGGGGCCGTGGGGAATGAGCAGTTCTTC. This sequence encodes CASSVETGAVGNEQFF. The chain uses TRBV9 and TRBJ2-1; the D call may be TRBD1 or TRBD2 (5 bases each). The CDR3 covers 16 residues. CDR1 and CDR2 (germline): SGDLS, YYNGEE. Trimming took off 0 bases at V and 7 bases at J, with 17 bases between the two ends.

This chain connects TRBV4-3 to TRBJ1-3; no firm D call. This CDR3 comprises 14 residues. CDR1 LGHNA and CDR2 YSLEER come from the germline V gene. V lost 0 bases and J lost 4, with 7 bases in between. The CDR3 protein is CASSQDAPGNTIYF. The CDR3 DNA is TGCGCCAGCAGCCAAGATGCTCCCGGAAACACCATATATTTT.

This chain links TRBV27 with TRBJ1-1; perhaps TRBD1 as D (5 bases). V was trimmed by 6 bases and J by 5 bases, leaving 13 bases between them. The CDR3 sequence is 13 residues long. Germline lookup yields CDR1 MNHEY and CDR2 SMNVEV (reference sequence). The CDR3 DNA sequence: TGTGCCAGCAGCTTCCGGGGGGGAACTGAAGCTTTCTTT. Protein product: CASSFRGGTEAFF.

A remark on this clone: Other DNA sequences in the same sample also yield this CDR3. The chain is built from TRBV9 and TRBJ1-2; TRBD1 agrees at 7 bases. The CDR3 is 13 amino acids. Germline CDR1 is SGDLS and CDR2 is YYNGEE. V lost 0 bases, J lost 6 bases, and 2 bases stayed unmatched. The DNA for the CDR3 is TGTGCCAGCAGCGTAGGACAGGGAGATGGCTACACCTTC. It translates to CASSVGQGDGYTF.

V and J are TRBV27 and TRBJ1-1, with 7 bases that match TRBD1. The germline V gene encodes CDR1 MNHEY and CDR2 SMNVEV (reference sequence). Germline trimming cut 5 bases from V and 2 bases from J; bases unmatched to any gene: 8. The CDR3 runs 15 residues. CDR3 amino acids: CASSPRQGFNTEAFF. The CDR3 DNA sequence: TGTGCCAGCAGTCCGCGACAGGGCTTCAACACTGAAGCTTTCTTT.

V is TRBV29-1 and J is TRBJ2-7; TRBD1 matches at 9 bases. CDR3 size: 12 residues. The trim removed 4 bases at V and 5 bases at J, leaving 3 bases unmatched. Germline V gene sequence: CDR1 SQVTM, CDR2 ANQGSEA. The CDR3 reads CSVGGQGHEQYF. In nucleotides, the CDR3 is TGCAGCGTTGGGGGACAGGGCCACGAGCAGTACTTC.

V usage is TRBV2 and J usage is TRBJ2-1; no clear D gene. CDR3 length: 14 amino acids. Germline V CDR1 and CDR2: SNHLY, FYNNEI. The V gene lost 3 bases and the J gene lost 4 bases, with 10 bases spanning the gap. This CDR3 reads CASSDSAPYNEQFF. The CDR3 nucleotides read TGTGCCAGCAGTGACAGCGCCCCATACAATGAGCAGTTCTTC.

The chain couples TRBV5-1 to TRBJ2-2; no clear D gene. Trimming cost V 6 bases and J 0 bases, with 12 bases left between them. This CDR3 region has 15 residues. The germline V gene has CDR1 SGHRS and CDR2 YFSETQ. Written as DNA, the CDR3 is TGCGCCAGCACATCGGGCCACGCGAACACCGGGGAGCTGTTTTTT. This sequence encodes CASTSGHANTGELFF.

The chain combines TRBV6-6 with TRBJ1-3; D is unclear. The V end lost 5 bases, the J end lost 1 base, and 15 bases lay between the germline ends. The CDR3 is 16 amino acids. From germline, CDR1 is MNHNY and CDR2 SVGAGI (reference sequence). The CDR3 sequence is CASSQSGSASGNTIYF. CDR3 nucleotide sequence: TGTGCCAGCAGTCAATCGGGTTCAGCGTCTGGAAACACCATATATTTT.

CDR3 sequence (DNA): TGTGCCAGCTCACCTCAAAGGGGGACAGGGGACCAGTTCTTC. Protein sequence: CASSPQRGTGDQFF. J is TRBJ2-1 and V is TRBV18; the match to TRBD1 covers 10 bases. With 3 bases clipped from V and 13 bases from J, the junction kept 9 bases outside the gene matches. This CDR3 has 14 residues. The germline V gene has CDR1 KGHSH and CDR2 LQKENI. Full variable domain (remainder filled in from reference TRBV18 and TRBJ2-1): NAGVMQNPRHLVRRRGQEARLRCSPMKGHSHVYWYRQLPEEGLKFMVYLQKENIIDESGMPKERFSAEFPKEGPSILRIQQVVRGDSAAYFCASSPQRGTGDQFFGPGTRLTVL.

CDR3 sequence: CASSLGGPSSYNSPLHF. CDR3 coding DNA: TGTGCCAGCAGTTTGGGGGGACCGAGCTCCTATAATTCACCCCTCCACTTT. The chain couples TRBV28 to TRBJ1-6; maybe TRBD1 (5 bases). This CDR3 contains 17 residues. Trimming removed 3 bases from V and 0 bases from J, with 12 bases in between. Germline V gene lookup returns CDR1 MDHEN and CDR2 SYDVKM. Full variable domain (outside the CDR3, taken from reference TRBV28 and TRBJ1-6): DVKVTQSSRYLVKRTGEKVFLECVQDMDHENMFWYRQDPGLGLRLIYFSYDVKMKEKGDIPEGYSVSREKKERFSLILESASTNQTSMYLCASSLGGPSSYNSPLHFGNGTRLTVT.